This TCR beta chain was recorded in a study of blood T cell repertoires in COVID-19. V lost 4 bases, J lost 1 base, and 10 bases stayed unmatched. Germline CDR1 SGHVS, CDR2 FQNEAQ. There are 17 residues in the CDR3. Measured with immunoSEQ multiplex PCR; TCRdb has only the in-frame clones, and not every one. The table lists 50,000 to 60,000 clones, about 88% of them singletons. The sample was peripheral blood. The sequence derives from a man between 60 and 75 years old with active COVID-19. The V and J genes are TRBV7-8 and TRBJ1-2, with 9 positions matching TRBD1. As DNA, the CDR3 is TGTGCCAGCAGCTCACCGGACAGGGGAGGGCTTAACTATGGCTACACCTTC. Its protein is CASSSPDRGGLNYGYTF.